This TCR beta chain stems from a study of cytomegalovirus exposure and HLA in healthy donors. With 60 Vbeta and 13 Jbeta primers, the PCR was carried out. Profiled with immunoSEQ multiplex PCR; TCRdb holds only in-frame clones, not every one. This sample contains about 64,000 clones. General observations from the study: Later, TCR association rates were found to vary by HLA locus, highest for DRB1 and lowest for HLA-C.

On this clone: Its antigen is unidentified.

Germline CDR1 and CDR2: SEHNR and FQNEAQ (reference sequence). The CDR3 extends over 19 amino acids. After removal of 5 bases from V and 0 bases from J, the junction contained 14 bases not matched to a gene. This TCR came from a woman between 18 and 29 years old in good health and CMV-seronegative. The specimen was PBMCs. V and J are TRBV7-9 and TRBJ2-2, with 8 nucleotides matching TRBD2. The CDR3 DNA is TGTGCCAGCAGCCCCCGGGGGGGGAACCACCAAACGAACACCGGGGAGCTGTTTTTT. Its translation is CASSPRGGNHQTNTGELFF.